The 3 T cell receptor beta chains given below trace back to one sample, sequenced in a study of HIV-infected patients and healthy controls. Antiretroviral therapy had run roughly three months, about 14 weeks, before follow-up blood collection. No cell fractionation was done, so the repertoire covers all unsorted peripheral blood T cells. Reverse transcription used 450 to 500 ng RNA and constant-region primers for alpha and beta. Each of the alpha and beta chains got its own library through chain-specific third strand synthesis with indices. TCRdb reprocessed the 5' RACE reads with MiXCR, giving one entry per CDR3 protein. This table holds roughly 18,000 distinct CDR3 sequences, 8.5% to 9% found once. The sample here was blood, taken during antiretroviral therapy. All receptors derive from an adult with HIV infection.

This clonotype has at least ten counts. The chain has TRBV29-1 and TRBJ2-5, with D uncertain. Deletions cut 4 bases from V and 4 bases from J, with 16 bases between. Germline CDR1 reads SQVTM; CDR2 reads ANQGSEA. CDR3 length: 14 residues. As DNA, the CDR3 is TGCAGCGTTGGCCAGGCGAGCAGGTCAGAGACCCAGTACTTC. Its protein product is CSVGQASRSETQYF.

The table lists this clonotype with many counts. The rearrangement joins TRBV7-2 to TRBJ1-5; tentative D call: TRBD1 (5 bases). CDR3 length equals 13 residues. V was clipped by 3 bases and J by 3 bases, with 6 bases between them. CDR1 is SGHTA and CDR2 is FQGNSA in the germline V gene. CDR3 amino acids: CASSLGDNQPQHF. CDR3 in DNA: TGTGCCAGCAGCTTGGGGGACAATCAGCCCCAGCATTTT. The full variable domain, completed using reference TRBV7-2 and TRBJ1-5, is GAGVSQSPSNKVTEKGKDVELRCDPISGHTALYWYRQSLGQGLEFLIYFQGNSAPDKSGLPSDRFSAERTGGSVSTLTIQRTQQEDSAVYLCASSLGDNQPQHFGDGTRLSIL.

This chain connects TRBV11-2 to TRBJ1-4; the D gene is possibly TRBD1 (5 bases). The CDR3 spans 16 residues. CDR1 and CDR2 from the germline V gene are SGHAT and FQNNGV. The V and J ends lost 5 bases and 6 bases respectively, with 19 bases between them. CDR3: CASSRPVGGRDEKLFF. CDR3 DNA: TGTGCCAGCAGCCGCCCGGTCGGGGGGAGAGATGAAAAACTGTTTTTT.